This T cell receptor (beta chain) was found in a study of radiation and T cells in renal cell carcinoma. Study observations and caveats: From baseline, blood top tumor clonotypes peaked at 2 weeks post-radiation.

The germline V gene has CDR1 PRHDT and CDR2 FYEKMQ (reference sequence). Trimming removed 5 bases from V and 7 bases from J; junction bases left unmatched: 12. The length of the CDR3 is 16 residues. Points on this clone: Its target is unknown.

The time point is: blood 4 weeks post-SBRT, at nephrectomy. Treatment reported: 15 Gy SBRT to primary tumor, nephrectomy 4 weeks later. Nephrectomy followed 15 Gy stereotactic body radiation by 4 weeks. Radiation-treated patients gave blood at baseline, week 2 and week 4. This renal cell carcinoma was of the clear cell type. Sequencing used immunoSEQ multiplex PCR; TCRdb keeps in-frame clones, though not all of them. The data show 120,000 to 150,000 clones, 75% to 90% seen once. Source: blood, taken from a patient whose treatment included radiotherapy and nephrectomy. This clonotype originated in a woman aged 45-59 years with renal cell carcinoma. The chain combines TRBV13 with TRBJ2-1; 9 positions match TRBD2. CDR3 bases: TGTGCCAGCAGCCCGTACTTAGCGGGAGTGACGAATGAGCAGTTCTTC. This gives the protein CASSPYLAGVTNEQFF.